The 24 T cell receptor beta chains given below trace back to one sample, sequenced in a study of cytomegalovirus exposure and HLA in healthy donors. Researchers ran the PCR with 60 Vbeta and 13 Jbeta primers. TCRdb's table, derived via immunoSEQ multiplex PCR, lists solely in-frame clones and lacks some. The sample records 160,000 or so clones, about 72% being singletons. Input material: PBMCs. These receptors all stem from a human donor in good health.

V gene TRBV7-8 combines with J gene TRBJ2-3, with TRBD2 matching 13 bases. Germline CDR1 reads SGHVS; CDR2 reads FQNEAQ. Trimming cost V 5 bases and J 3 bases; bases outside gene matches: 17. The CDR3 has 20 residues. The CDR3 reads CASSPGLAGATPAPTDTQYF. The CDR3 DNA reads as TGTGCCAGCAGCCCCGGACTAGCGGGGGCGACTCCGGCCCCAACAGATACGCAGTATTTT.

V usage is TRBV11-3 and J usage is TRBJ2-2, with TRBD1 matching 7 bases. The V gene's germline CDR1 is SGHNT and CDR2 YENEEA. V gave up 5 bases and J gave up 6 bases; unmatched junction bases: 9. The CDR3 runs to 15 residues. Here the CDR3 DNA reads TGTGCCAGCAGCCCGCAAGACAGGGTCGCCGGGGAGCTGTTTTTT. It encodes CASSPQDRVAGELFF.

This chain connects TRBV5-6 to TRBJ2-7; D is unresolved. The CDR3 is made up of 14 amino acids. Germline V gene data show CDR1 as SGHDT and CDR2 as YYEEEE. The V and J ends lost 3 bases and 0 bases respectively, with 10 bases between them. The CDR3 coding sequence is TGTGCCAGCAGCTCCCTATCCCCCTCCTACGAGCAGTACTTC. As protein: CASSSLSPSYEQYF.

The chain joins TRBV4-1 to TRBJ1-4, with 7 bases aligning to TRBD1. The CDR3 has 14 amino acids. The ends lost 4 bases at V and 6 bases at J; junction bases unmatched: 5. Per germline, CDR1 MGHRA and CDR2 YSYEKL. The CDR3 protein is CASSPRGIDEKLFF. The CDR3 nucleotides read TGCGCCAGCAGCCCCAGGGGGATTGATGAAAAACTGTTTTTT.

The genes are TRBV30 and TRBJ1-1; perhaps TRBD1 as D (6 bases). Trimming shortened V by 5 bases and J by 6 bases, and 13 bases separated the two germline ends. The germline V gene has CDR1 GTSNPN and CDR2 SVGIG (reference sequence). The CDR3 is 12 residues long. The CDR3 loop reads CAWARGPSEAFF. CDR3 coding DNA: TGTGCCTGGGCCAGGGGTCCCTCTGAAGCTTTCTTT.

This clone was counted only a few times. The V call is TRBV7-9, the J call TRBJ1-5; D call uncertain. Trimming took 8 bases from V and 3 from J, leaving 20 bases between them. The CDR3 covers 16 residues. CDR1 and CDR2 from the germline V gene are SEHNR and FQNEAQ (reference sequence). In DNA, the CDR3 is TGTGCCAGCGGATTCTCTTACGCAGGTGTCAATCAGCCCCAGCATTTT. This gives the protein CASGFSYAGVNQPQHF.

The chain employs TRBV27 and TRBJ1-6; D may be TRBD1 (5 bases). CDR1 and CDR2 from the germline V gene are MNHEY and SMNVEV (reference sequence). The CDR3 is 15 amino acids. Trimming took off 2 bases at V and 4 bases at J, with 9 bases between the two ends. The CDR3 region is CASSLRRQYNSPLHF. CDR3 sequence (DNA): TGTGCCAGCAGTTTAAGGAGACAGTATAATTCACCCCTCCACTTT.

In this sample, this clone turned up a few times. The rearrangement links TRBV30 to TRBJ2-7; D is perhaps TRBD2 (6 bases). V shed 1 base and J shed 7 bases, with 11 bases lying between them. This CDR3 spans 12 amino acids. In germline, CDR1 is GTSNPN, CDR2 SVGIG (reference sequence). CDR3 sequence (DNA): TGTGCCTGGAGTGAACGGGGGATAGAGCAGTACTTC. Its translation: CAWSERGIEQYF.

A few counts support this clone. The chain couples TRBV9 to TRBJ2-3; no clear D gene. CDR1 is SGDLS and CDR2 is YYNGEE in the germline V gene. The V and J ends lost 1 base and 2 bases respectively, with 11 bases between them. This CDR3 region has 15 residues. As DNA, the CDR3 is TGTGCCAGCAGCGTAAGCGTAACACTCACAGATACGCAGTATTTT. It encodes CASSVSVTLTDTQYF.

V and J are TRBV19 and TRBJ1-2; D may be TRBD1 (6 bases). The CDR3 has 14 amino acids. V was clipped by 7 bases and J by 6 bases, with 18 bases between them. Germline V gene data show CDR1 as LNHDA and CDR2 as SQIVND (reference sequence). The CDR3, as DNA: TGTGCCAGTAATCTTGGGGACATCGGGGATGGCTACACCTTC. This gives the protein CASNLGDIGDGYTF.

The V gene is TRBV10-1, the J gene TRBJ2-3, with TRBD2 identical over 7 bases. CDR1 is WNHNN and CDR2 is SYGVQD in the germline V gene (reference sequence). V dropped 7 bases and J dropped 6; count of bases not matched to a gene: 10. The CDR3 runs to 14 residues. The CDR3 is CASTEGGWSDTQYF. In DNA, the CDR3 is TGCGCCAGCACCGAGGGAGGGTGGTCGGATACGCAGTATTTT.

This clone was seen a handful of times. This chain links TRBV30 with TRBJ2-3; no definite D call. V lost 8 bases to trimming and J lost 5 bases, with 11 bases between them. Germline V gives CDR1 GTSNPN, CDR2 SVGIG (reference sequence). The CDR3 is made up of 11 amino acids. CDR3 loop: CALTMIDTQYF. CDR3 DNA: TGTGCCCTAACCATGATAGATACGCAGTATTTT. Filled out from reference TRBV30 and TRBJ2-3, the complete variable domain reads SQTIHQWPATLVQPVGSPLSLECTVEGTSNPNLYWYRQAAGRGLQLLFYSVGIGQISSEVPQNLSASRPQDRQFILSSKKLLLSDSGFYLCALTMIDTQYFGPGTRLTVL.

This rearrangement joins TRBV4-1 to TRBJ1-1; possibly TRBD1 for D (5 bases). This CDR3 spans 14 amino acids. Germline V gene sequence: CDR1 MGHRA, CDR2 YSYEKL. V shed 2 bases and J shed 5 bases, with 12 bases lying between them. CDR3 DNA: TGCGCCAGCAGCCAAATAGGGGTGGGGACTGAAGCTTTCTTT. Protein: CASSQIGVGTEAFF.

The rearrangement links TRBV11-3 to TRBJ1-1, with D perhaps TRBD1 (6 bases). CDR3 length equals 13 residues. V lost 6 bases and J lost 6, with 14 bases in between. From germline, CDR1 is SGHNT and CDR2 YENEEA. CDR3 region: CASSYTGRAEAFF. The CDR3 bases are TGTGCCAGCAGTTACACAGGGAGAGCTGAAGCTTTCTTT.

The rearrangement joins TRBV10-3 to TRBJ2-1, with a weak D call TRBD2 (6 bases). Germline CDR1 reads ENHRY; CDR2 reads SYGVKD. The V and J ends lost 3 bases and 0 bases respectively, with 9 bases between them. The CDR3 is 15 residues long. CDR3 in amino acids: CAISDAGSSYNEQFF. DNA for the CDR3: TGTGCCATCAGTGACGCGGGAAGCTCCTACAATGAGCAGTTCTTC.

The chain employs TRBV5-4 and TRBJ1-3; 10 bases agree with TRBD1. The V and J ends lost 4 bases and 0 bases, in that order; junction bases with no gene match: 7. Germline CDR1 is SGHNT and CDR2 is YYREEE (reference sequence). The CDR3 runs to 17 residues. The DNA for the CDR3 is TGTGCCAGCAGCCCGGGGTGGGACAGGGGCTCTGGAAACACCATATATTTT. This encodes CASSPGWDRGSGNTIYF.

CDR3 DNA: TGTGCCAGCAGTGCGGCCAGGGGCTACGAGCAGTACTTC. As protein: CASSAARGYEQYF. V gene TRBV6-4 combines with J gene TRBJ2-7; D is possibly TRBD1 (6 bases). Between the trimmed V and J ends, which lost 4 bases and 3 bases, there was a span of 10 bases. CDR3 length: 13 amino acids. Germline V gene lookup returns CDR1 MRHNA and CDR2 SNTAGT.

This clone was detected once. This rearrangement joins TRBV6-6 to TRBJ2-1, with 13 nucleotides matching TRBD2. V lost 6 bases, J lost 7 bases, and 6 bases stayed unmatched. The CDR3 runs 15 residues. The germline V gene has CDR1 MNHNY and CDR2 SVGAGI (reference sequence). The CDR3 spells CASRGTSGVVNEQFF. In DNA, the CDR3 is TGTGCCAGCAGGGGGACTAGCGGGGTGGTAAATGAGCAGTTCTTC.

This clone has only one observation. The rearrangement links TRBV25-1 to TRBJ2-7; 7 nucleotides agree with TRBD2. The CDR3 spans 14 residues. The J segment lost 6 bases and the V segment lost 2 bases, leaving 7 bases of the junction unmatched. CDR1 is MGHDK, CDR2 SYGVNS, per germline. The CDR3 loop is CASSELGGGGEQYF. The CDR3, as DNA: TGTGCCAGCAGTGAACTTGGGGGGGGAGGCGAGCAGTACTTC.

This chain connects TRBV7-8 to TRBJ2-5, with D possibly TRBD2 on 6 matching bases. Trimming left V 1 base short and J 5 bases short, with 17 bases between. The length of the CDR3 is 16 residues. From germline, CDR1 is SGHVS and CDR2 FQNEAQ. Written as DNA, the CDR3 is TGTGCCAGCAGCTTAGTGCGGGATTCCTCTAGTGAGACCCAGTACTTC. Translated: CASSLVRDSSSETQYF.

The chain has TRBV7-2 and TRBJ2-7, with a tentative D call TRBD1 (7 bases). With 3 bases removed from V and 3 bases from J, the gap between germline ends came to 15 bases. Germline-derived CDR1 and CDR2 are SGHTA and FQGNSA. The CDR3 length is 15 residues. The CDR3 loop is CASSFWGRGVYEQYF. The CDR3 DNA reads TGTGCCAGCAGCTTCTGGGGCAGGGGGGTCTACGAGCAGTACTTC.

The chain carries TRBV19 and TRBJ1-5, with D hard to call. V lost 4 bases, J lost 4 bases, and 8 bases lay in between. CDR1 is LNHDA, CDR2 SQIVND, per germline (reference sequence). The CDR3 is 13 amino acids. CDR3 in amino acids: CASSSQTNQPQHF. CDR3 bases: TGTGCCAGTAGTAGTCAGACTAATCAGCCCCAGCATTTT.

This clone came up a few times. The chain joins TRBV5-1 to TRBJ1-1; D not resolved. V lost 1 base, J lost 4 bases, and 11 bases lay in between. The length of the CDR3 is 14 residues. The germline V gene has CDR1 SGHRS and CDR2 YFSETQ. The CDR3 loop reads CASSLPGRGTEAFF. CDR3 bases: TGCGCCAGCAGCTTGCCGGGTCGGGGCACTGAAGCTTTCTTT.

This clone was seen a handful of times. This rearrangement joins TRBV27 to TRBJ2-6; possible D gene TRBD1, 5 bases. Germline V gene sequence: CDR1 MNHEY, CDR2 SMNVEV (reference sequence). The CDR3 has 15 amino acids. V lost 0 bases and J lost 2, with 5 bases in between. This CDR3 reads CASSLSGAGANVLTF. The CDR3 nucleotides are TGTGCCAGCAGTTTATCAGGGGCTGGGGCCAACGTCCTGACTTTC.